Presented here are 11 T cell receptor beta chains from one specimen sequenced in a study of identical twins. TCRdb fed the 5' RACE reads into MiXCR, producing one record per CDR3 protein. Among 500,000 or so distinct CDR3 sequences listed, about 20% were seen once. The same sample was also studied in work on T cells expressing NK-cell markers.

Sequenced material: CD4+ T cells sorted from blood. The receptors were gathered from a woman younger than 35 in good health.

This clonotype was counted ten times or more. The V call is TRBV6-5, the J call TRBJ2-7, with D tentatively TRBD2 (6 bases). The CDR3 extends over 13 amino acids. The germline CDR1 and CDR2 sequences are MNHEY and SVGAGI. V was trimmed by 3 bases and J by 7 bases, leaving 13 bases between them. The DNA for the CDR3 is TGTGCCAGCAGTTATTACGGGGGAGGTGAGCAGTACTTC. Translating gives CASSYYGGGEQYF.

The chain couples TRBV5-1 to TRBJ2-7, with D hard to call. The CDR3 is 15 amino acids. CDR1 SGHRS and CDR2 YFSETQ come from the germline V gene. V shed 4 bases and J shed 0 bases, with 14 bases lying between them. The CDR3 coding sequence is TGCGCCAGCAGCCGGGTGTACGCGAGCTCCTACGAGCAGTACTTC. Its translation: CASSRVYASSYEQYF. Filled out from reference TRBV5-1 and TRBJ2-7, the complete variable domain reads KAGVTQTPRYLIKTRGQQVTLSCSPISGHRSVSWYQQTPGQGLQFLFEYFSETQRNKGNFPGRFSGRQFSNSRSEMNVSTLELGDSALYLCASSRVYASSYEQYFGPGTRLTVT.

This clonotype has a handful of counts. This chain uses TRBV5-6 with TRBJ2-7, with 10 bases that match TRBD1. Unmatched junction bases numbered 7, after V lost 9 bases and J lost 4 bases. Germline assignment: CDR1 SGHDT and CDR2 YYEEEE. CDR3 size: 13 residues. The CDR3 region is CATKRQGAYEQYF. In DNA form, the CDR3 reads TGTGCCACCAAAAGACAGGGGGCTTACGAGCAGTACTTC.

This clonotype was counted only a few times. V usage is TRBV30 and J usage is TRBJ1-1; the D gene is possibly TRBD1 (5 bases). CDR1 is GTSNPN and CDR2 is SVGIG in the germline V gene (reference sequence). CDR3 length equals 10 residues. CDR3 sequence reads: CADGTTEAFF. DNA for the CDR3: TGTGCGGACGGGACCACTGAAGCTTTCTTT.

The CDR3 DNA follows: TGTGCCAGCAGCCGCGCGTCGGACACCGGGGAGCTGTTTTTT. It encodes CASSRASDTGELFF. The chain uses TRBV3-1 and TRBJ2-2; D gene ambiguous. Germline lookup yields CDR1 LGHDT and CDR2 YNNKEL (reference sequence). The V gene lost 4 bases and the J gene lost 3 bases, with 9 bases spanning the gap. The CDR3 loop spans 14 amino acids. The variable domain in full, with the rest retrieved from reference TRBV3-1 and TRBJ2-2, is DTAVSQTPKYLVTQMGNDKSIKCEQNLGHDTMYWYKQDSKKFLKIMFSYNNKELIINETVPNRFSPKSPDKAHLNLHINSLELGDSAVYFCASSRASDTGELFFGEGSRLTVL.

The CDR3 here is CASSPPGTSAIQYF. Here the CDR3 DNA reads TGTGCCAGCTCTCCGCCCGGGACTAGCGCCATTCAGTACTTC. V usage is TRBV18 and J usage is TRBJ2-4, with 10 bases identical to TRBD2. From germline, CDR1 is KGHSH and CDR2 LQKENI. This CDR3 has 14 residues. V shed 6 bases and J 9 bases; nucleotides not matched to a gene: 8.

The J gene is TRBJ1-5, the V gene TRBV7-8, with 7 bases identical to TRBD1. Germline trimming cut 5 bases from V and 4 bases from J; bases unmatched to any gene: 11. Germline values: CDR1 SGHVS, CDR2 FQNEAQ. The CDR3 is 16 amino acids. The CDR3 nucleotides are TGTGCCAGCAGCGGAGGCTCAGGGGGAGCGAATCAGCCCCAGCATTTT. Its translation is CASSGGSGGANQPQHF. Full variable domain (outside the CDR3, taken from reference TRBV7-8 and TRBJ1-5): GAGVSQSPRYKVAKRGQDVALRCDPISGHVSLFWYQQALGQGPEFLTYFQNEAQLDKSGLPSDRFFAERPEGSVSTLKIQRTQQEDSAVYLCASSGGSGGANQPQHFGDGTRLSIL.

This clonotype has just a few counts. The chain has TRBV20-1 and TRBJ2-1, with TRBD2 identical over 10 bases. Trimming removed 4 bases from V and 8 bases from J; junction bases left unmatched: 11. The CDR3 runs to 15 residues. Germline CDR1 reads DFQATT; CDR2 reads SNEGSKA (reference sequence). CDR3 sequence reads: CSAKLPSGSVYEQFF. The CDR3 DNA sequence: TGCAGTGCTAAGCTCCCTAGCGGGAGTGTCTATGAGCAGTTCTTC.

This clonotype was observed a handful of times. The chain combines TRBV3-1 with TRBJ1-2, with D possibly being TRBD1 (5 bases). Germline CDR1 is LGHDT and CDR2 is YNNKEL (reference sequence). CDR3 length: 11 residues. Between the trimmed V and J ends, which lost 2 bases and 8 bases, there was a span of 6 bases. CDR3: CASSQQGGYTF. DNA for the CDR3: TGTGCCAGCAGCCAACAGGGCGGCTACACCTTC.

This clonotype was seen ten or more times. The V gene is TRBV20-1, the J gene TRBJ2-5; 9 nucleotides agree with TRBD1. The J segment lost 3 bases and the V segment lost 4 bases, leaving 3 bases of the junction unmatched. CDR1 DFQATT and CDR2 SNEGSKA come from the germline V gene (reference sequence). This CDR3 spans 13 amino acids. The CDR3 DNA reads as TGCAGTGCTAAAGGGACAGGGAAAGAGACCCAGTACTTC. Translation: CSAKGTGKETQYF.

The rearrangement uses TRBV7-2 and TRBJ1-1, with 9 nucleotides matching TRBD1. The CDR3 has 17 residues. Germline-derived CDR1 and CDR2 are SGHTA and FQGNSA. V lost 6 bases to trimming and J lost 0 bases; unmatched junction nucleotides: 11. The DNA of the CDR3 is TGTGCCAGCAGTGCATTCCGGGACAGGGCAATGAACACTGAAGCTTTCTTT. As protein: CASSAFRDRAMNTEAFF.